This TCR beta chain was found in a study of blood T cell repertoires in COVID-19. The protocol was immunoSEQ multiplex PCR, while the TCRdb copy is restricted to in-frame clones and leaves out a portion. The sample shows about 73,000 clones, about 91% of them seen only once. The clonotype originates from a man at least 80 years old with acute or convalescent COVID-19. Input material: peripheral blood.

CDR3 amino acids: CASSRTGGSYEQYF. Here the CDR3 DNA reads TGCGCCAGCAGCCGAACAGGGGGAAGCTACGAGCAGTACTTC. The rearrangement links TRBV4-1 to TRBJ2-7; 8 bases line up with TRBD1. Trimming took 4 bases from V and 3 from J; bases not matched to a gene: 5. From germline, CDR1 is MGHRA and CDR2 YSYEKL. CDR3 length: 14 amino acids.